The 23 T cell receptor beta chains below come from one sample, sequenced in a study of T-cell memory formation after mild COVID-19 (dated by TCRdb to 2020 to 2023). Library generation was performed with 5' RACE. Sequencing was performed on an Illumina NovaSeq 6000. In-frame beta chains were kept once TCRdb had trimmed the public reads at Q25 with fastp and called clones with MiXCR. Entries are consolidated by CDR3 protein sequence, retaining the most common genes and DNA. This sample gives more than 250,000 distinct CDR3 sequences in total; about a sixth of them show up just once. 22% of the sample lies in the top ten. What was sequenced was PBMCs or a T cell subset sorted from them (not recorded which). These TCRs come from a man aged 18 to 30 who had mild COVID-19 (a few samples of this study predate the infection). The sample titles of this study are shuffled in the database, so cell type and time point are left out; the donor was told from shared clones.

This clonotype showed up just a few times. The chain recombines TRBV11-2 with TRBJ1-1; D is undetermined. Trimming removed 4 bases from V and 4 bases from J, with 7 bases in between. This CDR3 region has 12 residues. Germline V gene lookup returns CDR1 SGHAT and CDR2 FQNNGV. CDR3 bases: TGTGCCAGCAGCTACCAATTCACTGAAGCTTTCTTT. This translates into CASSYQFTEAFF.

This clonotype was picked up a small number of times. CDR3 sequence (DNA): TGTGCCAGCAGCTACGCGGGGGGCCAAGCCTACGAGCAGTACTTC. Protein: CASSYAGGQAYEQYF. The chain carries TRBV7-2 and TRBJ2-7; 8 nucleotides align to TRBD2. The CDR3 extends over 15 amino acids. J was trimmed by 2 bases and V by 4 bases; bases with no gene match: 7. Germline assignment: CDR1 SGHTA and CDR2 FQGNSA. The full variable domain, rest sourced from reference TRBV7-2 and TRBJ2-7, is GAGVSQSPSNKVTEKGKDVELRCDPISGHTALYWYRQSLGQGLEFLIYFQGNSAPDKSGLPSDRFSAERTGGSVSTLTIQRTQQEDSAVYLCASSYAGGQAYEQYFGPGTRLTVT.

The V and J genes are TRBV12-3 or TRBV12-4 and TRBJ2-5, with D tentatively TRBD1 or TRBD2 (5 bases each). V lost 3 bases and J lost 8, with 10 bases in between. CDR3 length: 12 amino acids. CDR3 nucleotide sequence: TGTGCCAGCAGTTTGGGGGTTGGCACCCAGTACTTC. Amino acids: CASSLGVGTQYF.

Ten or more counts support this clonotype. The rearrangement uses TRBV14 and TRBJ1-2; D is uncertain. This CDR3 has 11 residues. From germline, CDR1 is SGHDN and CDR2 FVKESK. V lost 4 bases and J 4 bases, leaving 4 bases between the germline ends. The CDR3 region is CASSPGYGYTF. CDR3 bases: TGTGCCAGCAGCCCTGGCTATGGCTACACCTTC.

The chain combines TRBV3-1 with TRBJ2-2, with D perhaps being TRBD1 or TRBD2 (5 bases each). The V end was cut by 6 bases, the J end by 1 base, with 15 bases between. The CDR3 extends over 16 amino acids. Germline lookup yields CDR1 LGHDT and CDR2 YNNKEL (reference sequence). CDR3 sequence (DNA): TGTGCCAGCAGAGACACCGGGACGGGGAACACCGGGGAGCTGTTTTTT. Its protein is CASRDTGTGNTGELFF.

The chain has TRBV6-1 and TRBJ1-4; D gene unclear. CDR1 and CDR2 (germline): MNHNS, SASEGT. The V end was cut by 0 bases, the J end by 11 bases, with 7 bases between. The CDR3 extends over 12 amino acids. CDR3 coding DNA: TGTGCCAGCAGTGAAGCCCCCATGAAACTGTTTTTT. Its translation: CASSEAPMKLFF.

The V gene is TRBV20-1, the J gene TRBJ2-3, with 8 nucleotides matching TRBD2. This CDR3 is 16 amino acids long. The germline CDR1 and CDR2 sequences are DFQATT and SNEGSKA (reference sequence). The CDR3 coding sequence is TGCACCCCCACCCACGGGAGCGGGGGTGGAGCAGATACGCAGTATTTT. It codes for CTPTHGSGGGADTQYF.

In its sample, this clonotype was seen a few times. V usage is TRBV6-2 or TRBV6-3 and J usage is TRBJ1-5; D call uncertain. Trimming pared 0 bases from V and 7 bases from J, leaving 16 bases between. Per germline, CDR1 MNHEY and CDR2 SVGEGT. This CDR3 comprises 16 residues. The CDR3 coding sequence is TGTGCCAGCAGTTACTCGGACTCAGTGGGTAAACAGCCCCAGCATTTT. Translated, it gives CASSYSDSVGKQPQHF.

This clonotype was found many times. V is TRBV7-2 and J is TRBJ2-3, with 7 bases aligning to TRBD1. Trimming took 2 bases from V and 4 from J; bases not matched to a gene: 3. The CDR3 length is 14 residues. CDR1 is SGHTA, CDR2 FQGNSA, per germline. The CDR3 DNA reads TGTGCCAGCAGCTTAAGGGGGCACCCAGATACGCAGTATTTT. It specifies CASSLRGHPDTQYF.

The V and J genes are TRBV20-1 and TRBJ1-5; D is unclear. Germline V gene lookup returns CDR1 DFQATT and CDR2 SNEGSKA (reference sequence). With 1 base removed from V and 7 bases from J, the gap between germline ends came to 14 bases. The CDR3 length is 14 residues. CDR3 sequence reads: CSARVGVAGQPQHF. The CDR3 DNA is TGCAGTGCTAGAGTTGGGGTGGCCGGCCAGCCCCAGCATTTT.

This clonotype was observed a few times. CDR3 amino acids: CASSRQEETQYF. The CDR3 DNA reads as TGTGCCAGCAGCCGACAAGAAGAGACCCAGTACTTC. The gene calls are TRBV28 and TRBJ2-5; no firm D call. V lost 6 bases and J 3 bases, leaving 8 bases between the germline ends. Germline values: CDR1 MDHEN, CDR2 SYDVKM. The CDR3 has 12 residues.

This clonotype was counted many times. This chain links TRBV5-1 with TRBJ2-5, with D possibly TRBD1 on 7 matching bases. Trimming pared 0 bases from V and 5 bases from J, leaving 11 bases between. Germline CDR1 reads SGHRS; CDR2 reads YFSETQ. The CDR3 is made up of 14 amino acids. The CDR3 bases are TGCGCCAGCAGCTTGGATTCAGGGGGGGAGACCCAGTACTTC. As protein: CASSLDSGGETQYF.

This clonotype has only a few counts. The CDR3 nucleotides are TGTGCCAGCAGGCCTGCCGGAAGCAATCAGCCCCAGCATTTT. Its protein is CASRPAGSNQPQHF. The chain carries TRBV5-6 and TRBJ1-5; D unclear. CDR1 is SGHDT, CDR2 YYEEEE, per germline. V shed 5 bases and J shed 1 base, with 10 bases lying between them. This CDR3 contains 14 residues.

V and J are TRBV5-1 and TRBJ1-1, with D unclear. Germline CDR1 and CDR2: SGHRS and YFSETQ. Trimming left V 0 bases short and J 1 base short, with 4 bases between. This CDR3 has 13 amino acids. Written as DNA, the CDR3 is TGCGCCAGCAGCTTGGAAGCGAACACTGAAGCTTTCTTT. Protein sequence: CASSLEANTEAFF.

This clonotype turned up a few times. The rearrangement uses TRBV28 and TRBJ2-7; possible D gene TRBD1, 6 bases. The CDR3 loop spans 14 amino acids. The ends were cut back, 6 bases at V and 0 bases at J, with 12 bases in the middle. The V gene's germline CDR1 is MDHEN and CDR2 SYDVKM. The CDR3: CASSRGDNSYEQYV. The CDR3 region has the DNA TGTGCCAGCAGCCGTGGGGACAACTCCTACGAGCAGTACGTC.

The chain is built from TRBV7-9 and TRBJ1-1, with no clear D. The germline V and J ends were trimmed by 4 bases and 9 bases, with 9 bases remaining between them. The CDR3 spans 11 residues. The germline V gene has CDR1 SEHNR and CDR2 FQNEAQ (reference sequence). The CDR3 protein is CASSSLRKAFF. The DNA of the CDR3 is TGTGCCAGCAGCTCACTCCGAAAAGCTTTCTTT.

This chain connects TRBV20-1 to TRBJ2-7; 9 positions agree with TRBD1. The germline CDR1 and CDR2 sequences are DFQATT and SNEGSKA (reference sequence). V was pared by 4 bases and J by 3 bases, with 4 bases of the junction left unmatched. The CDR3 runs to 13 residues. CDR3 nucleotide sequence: TGCAGTGCTACCGGGACAGGGTACTACGAGCAGTACTTC. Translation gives CSATGTGYYEQYF.

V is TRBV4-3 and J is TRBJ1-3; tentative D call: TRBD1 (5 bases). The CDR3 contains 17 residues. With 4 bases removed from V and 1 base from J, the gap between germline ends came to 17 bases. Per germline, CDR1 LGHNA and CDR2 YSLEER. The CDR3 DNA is TGCGCCAGCAGCCCGACCTTTGACAGATTTTCTGGAAACACCATATATTTT. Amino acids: CASSPTFDRFSGNTIYF.

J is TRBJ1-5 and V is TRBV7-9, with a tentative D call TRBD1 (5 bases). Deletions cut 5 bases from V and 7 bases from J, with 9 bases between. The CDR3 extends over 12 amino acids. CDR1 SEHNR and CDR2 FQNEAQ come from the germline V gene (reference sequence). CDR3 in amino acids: CASSKEGQPQHF. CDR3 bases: TGTGCCAGCAGCAAGGAGGGGCAGCCCCAGCATTTT.

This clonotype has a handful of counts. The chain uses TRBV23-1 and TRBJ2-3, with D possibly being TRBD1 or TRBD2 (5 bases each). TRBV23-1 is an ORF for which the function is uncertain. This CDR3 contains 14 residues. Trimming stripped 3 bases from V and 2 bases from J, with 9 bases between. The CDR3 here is CASSHGTNTDTQYF. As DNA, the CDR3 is TGCGCCAGCAGTCACGGGACGAACACAGATACGCAGTATTTT.

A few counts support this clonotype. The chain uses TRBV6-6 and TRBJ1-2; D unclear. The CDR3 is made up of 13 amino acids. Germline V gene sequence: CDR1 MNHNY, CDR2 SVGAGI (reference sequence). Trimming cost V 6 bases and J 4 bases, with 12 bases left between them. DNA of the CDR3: TGTGCCAGCAGCCCCGCTCAGATCTATGGCTACACCTTC. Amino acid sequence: CASSPAQIYGYTF.

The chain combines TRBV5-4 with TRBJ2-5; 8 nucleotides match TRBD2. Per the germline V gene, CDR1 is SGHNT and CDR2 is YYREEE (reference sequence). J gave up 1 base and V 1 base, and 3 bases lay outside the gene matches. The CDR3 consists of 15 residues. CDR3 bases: TGTGCCAGCAGCTTGTTTGCGGGGGGCCAAGAGACCCAGTACTTC. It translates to CASSLFAGGQETQYF.

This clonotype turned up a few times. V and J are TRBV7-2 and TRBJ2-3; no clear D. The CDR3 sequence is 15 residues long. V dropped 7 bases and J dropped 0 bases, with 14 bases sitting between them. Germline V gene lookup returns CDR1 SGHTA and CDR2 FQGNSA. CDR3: CASTTNNPSTDTQYF. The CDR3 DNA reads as TGTGCCAGCACCACGAATAACCCTAGCACAGATACGCAGTATTTT.